This T cell receptor beta chain was sequenced in a study of OX40 agonist ivuxolimab in advanced cancers. Profiled with immunoSEQ multiplex PCR; TCRdb holds only in-frame clones, not every one. The sample shows roughly 74,000 clones, 80% to 95% of them seen only once. Prior autoimmune disease or systemic immunosuppression barred patients. The CDR3 loop spans 13 amino acids. V lost 9 bases to trimming and J lost 5 bases, with 14 bases between them. The V gene's germline CDR1 is WSHSY and CDR2 SAAADI. Note on this clone: Its target is not known.

Overall study results and limits: There were, on average, more expanded clones in CD8+ T cells than in CD4+.

This chain uses TRBV10-2 with TRBJ2-4; no reliable D call. This specimen consisted of CD4+ or CD8+ T cells sorted from blood, obtained in a trial of the OX40 agonist ivuxolimab. The source is an adult with an advanced solid tumor such as melanoma, head and neck, liver or kidney cancer. This CDR3 reads CASGSGGENIQYF. As DNA, the CDR3 is TGCGCCAGTGGTTCCGGTGGGGAAAACATTCAGTACTTC.